This T cell receptor (beta chain) appears in the sequencing data of a study of blood T cell repertoires in COVID-19. Whole-study context: The origin of the acute and convalescent COVID-19 samples was the United States, Italy and Spain.

Germline CDR1 reads SGHTA; CDR2 reads FQGNSA. The CDR3 sequence is 13 residues long. The ends lost 8 bases at V and 1 base at J; junction bases unmatched: 1. Clones were sequenced by immunoSEQ multiplex PCR, and TCRdb holds only the in-frame ones, with some missing. Seen here are about 75,000 clones, 85% to 90% observed once, and the top ten hold roughly 20%. The V and J genes are TRBV7-2 and TRBJ2-5; 10 bases align to TRBD2. Sequenced sample: peripheral blood. This clonotype was obtained from a human donor in a cohort sampled during active COVID-19. CDR3 DNA sequence: TGTGCCAGCGGACTAGCGGTCCAAGAGACCCAGTACTTC. It translates to CASGLAVQETQYF.